Shown below are 21 T cell receptor beta chains from a single sample sequenced in a study of a mutant IDH1 vaccine in newly diagnosed glioma. Libraries were prepared by immunoSEQ multiplex PCR; TCRdb keeps only in-frame clonotypes and omits some of them. The top ten hold 3.1% of the sample, which has around 56,000 clones, about 80% seen once. These receptors have no known antigen. The sample's time point: week 5, during vaccination. Every vaccination contained 300 ug of the mutant IDH1 20-mer peptide and was paired with topical imiquimod. Source: PBMCs, taken from a glioma patient whose treatment included an IDH1 peptide vaccine. The receptor source for this set is a woman aged 18-35 years with glioma. Some clones in this sample may be carry-over from other donors' samples.

The chain carries TRBV29-1 and TRBJ1-1; D may be TRBD1 (5 bases). The V end lost 7 bases, the J end lost 7 bases, and 19 bases lay between the germline ends. Germline V gene sequence: CDR1 SQVTM, CDR2 ANQGSEA. CDR3 length: 13 amino acids. CDR3 sequence reads: CSGSGTERGEAFF. As DNA, the CDR3 is TGCAGCGGCTCCGGGACCGAGAGGGGTGAAGCTTTCTTT.

This chain links TRBV5-6 with TRBJ1-6; 8 nucleotides agree with TRBD1. Germline CDR1 SGHDT, CDR2 YYEEEE. The CDR3 covers 18 residues. The junction had 9 bases not matched to a gene; V was cut back by 4 bases and J by 0 bases. Here the CDR3 DNA reads TGTGCCAGCAGCGACGACAGGGGTTTTAGCTCCTATAATTCACCCCTCCACTTT. Encoded protein: CASSDDRGFSSYNSPLHF.

The chain carries TRBV11-3 and TRBJ2-2, with D possibly being TRBD1 (7 bases). CDR1 is SGHNT and CDR2 is YENEEA in the germline V gene. This CDR3 has 14 residues. V was clipped by 1 base and J by 6 bases, with 9 bases between them. In nucleotides, the CDR3 is TGTGCCAGCAGCTTAGCCAGGGGGGCCGGGGAGCTGTTTTTT. As protein: CASSLARGAGELFF.

DNA of the CDR3: TGTGCCAGCAGCCCCGGGCCCGGGGTCGATACGCAGTATTTT. Translated, it gives CASSPGPGVDTQYF. The chain is built from TRBV5-6 and TRBJ2-3; a possible D gene is TRBD2 (5 bases). Germline V gene sequence: CDR1 SGHDT, CDR2 YYEEEE. Trimming left V 4 bases short and J 6 bases short, with 15 bases between. This CDR3 has 14 amino acids.

In its sample, this clone was seen a few times. The CDR3 reads CASSLGQPQHF. CDR3 in DNA: TGTGCCAGCAGTTTAGGCCAGCCCCAGCATTTT. The rearrangement links TRBV6-6 to TRBJ1-5; no clear D. The V gene lost 4 bases and the J gene lost 7 bases, with 5 bases spanning the gap. The CDR3 consists of 11 residues. Germline V CDR1 and CDR2: MNHNY, SVGAGI (reference sequence).

This chain connects TRBV11-2 to TRBJ1-1; D call uncertain. The CDR3 spans 13 residues. Trimming left V 2 bases short and J 4 bases short, with 8 bases between. The germline gives CDR1 SGHAT, CDR2 FQNNGV. This CDR3 is CASSLIRGTEAFF. DNA of the CDR3: TGTGCCAGCAGCTTAATCCGGGGCACTGAAGCTTTCTTT.

J is TRBJ1-2 and V is TRBV2; D is undetermined. The CDR3 runs 12 residues. The V gene's germline CDR1 is SNHLY and CDR2 FYNNEI. The V and J ends lost 3 bases and 4 bases respectively, with 6 bases between them. The DNA for the CDR3 is TGTGCCAGCAGTGATTCGAGCTATGGCTACACCTTC. Its protein is CASSDSSYGYTF.

CDR3 amino acids: CASSPEGVRSYEQYF. The CDR3 DNA reads as TGCGCCAGCAGCCCAGAGGGGGTTCGATCCTACGAGCAGTACTTC. The chain carries TRBV4-1 and TRBJ2-7; D might be TRBD1 (6 bases). The V end lost 4 bases, the J end lost 1 base, and 14 bases lay between the germline ends. The CDR3 is 15 residues long. From germline, CDR1 is MGHRA and CDR2 YSYEKL.

For the CDR3, the DNA is TGTGCCAGCGGTATGAAGGGGCCTTTCGGGGAACTGTTTTTT. Its translation is CASGMKGPFGELFF. V and J are TRBV27 and TRBJ1-4; a possible D gene is TRBD1 (5 bases). The V gene's germline CDR1 is MNHEY and CDR2 SMNVEV (reference sequence). The CDR3 runs to 14 residues. Trimming removed 8 bases from V and 12 bases from J, with 22 bases in between.

This rearrangement joins TRBV7-2 to TRBJ1-1; TRBD1 matches at 8 bases. J was trimmed by 7 bases and V by 3 bases; bases with no gene match: 7. This CDR3 contains 14 residues. Germline V lookup: CDR1 SGHTA, CDR2 FQGNSA. CDR3 in amino acids: CASSLGRGLGEAFF. In DNA form, the CDR3 reads TGTGCCAGCAGCTTGGGCAGGGGGCTCGGTGAAGCTTTCTTT.

This sequence joins TRBV13 and TRBJ2-7; no definite D call. Germline V gene lookup returns CDR1 PRHDT and CDR2 FYEKMQ (reference sequence). The CDR3 length is 11 residues. Trimming took 2 bases from V and 7 from J, leaving 6 bases between them. In DNA form, the CDR3 reads TGTGCCAGCAGCTTAAGGAAGGAGCAGTACTTC. Amino acid sequence: CASSLRKEQYF.

This chain joins TRBV5-1 and TRBJ1-1; 7 bases map to TRBD1. Germline V gene sequence: CDR1 SGHRS, CDR2 YFSETQ. The ends lost 2 bases at V and 4 bases at J; junction bases unmatched: 14. CDR3 length: 17 residues. CDR3 DNA: TGCGCCAGCAGCTTTACGATCTACCGACAGGGCGGCACTGAAGCTTTCTTT. The encoded protein is CASSFTIYRQGGTEAFF.

The chain combines TRBV19 with TRBJ1-1; no firm D call. V lost 8 bases and J 1 base, leaving 14 bases between the germline ends. The CDR3 contains 14 residues. The V gene's germline CDR1 is LNHDA and CDR2 SQIVND (reference sequence). The chain's CDR3 is CASRQEGPNTEAFF. The CDR3 nucleotides read TGTGCCAGTCGGCAAGAAGGGCCGAACACTGAAGCTTTCTTT.

This rearrangement joins TRBV27 to TRBJ2-7; 11 nucleotides match TRBD2. With V trimmed by 5 bases and J by 6 bases, 15 bases remained unmatched. The V gene's germline CDR1 is MNHEY and CDR2 SMNVEV (reference sequence). There are 17 residues in the CDR3. Written as DNA, the CDR3 is TGTGCCAGCAGTCCCCCTTCTCTTAGCGGGAGGGCCGGCGAGCAGTACTTC. This sequence encodes CASSPPSLSGRAGEQYF.

V usage is TRBV19 and J usage is TRBJ1-2, with D possibly matching TRBD1 (6 bases). V lost 0 bases and J 4 bases, leaving 12 bases between the germline ends. The CDR3 runs to 15 residues. The germline V gene has CDR1 LNHDA and CDR2 SQIVND (reference sequence). Here the CDR3 reads CASSIDWQGLYGYTF. The CDR3 DNA is TGTGCCAGTAGTATAGATTGGCAGGGGCTCTATGGCTACACCTTC. Using reference TRBV19 and TRBJ1-2 for the parts outside the CDR3, the full variable domain is DGGITQSPKYLFRKEGQNVTLSCEQNLNHDAMYWYRQDPGQGLRLIYYSQIVNDFQKGDIAEGYSVSREKKESFPLTVTSAQKNPTAFYLCASSIDWQGLYGYTFGSGTRLTVV.

The gene calls are TRBV5-1 and TRBJ2-7; D gene uncertain. The length of the CDR3 is 14 residues. CDR1 and CDR2 (germline): SGHRS, YFSETQ. V was cut by 4 bases and J by 2 bases, with 13 bases left in between. The CDR3 loop reads CASSPRSVPYEQYF. CDR3 coding DNA: TGCGCCAGCAGCCCCAGGAGCGTTCCCTACGAGCAGTACTTC.

The rearrangement uses TRBV7-2 and TRBJ2-3; D is uncertain. Germline V gene sequence: CDR1 SGHTA, CDR2 FQGNSA. This CDR3 spans 14 amino acids. V was cut by 3 bases and J by 5 bases, with 12 bases left in between. CDR3 sequence: CASSLAGRRDTQYF. Written as DNA, the CDR3 is TGTGCCAGCAGCTTGGCAGGAAGAAGAGATACGCAGTATTTT.

V usage is TRBV19 and J usage is TRBJ2-5; 10 nucleotides align to TRBD2. Per germline, CDR1 LNHDA and CDR2 SQIVND (reference sequence). The CDR3 has 14 amino acids. V gave up 6 bases and J gave up 5 bases; unmatched junction bases: 6. The CDR3 region has the DNA TGTGCCAGTAGGAAAGCGGGGGGGCTTGAGACCCAGTACTTC. This encodes CASRKAGGLETQYF.

The DNA of the CDR3 is TGCAGCGTTGAGACCGGGACAGGAGAACTCTACGAGCAGTACTTC. Its protein product is CSVETGTGELYEQYF. The J gene is TRBJ2-7, the V gene TRBV29-1; 8 bases fit TRBD1. The CDR3 extends over 15 amino acids. V lost 3 bases and J lost 3; bases outside the gene matches: 10. The germline gives CDR1 SQVTM, CDR2 ANQGSEA.

This clone was seen only once. The chain links TRBV29-1 to TRBJ1-2, with D unclear. Germline-derived CDR1 and CDR2 are SQVTM and ANQGSEA. V lost 3 bases to trimming and J lost 4 bases, with 18 bases between them. The CDR3 runs to 15 residues. The CDR3 DNA follows: TGCAGCGTTGACGGCGCAGCGACCTCGGGCTATGGCTACACCTTC. This translates into CSVDGAATSGYGYTF.

The chain is built from TRBV9 and TRBJ2-3; D possibly corresponds to TRBD2 (8 bases). Germline V gene lookup returns CDR1 SGDLS and CDR2 YYNGEE. CDR3 length equals 15 residues. V lost 4 bases, J lost 1 base, and 13 bases lay in between. The CDR3 sequence is CASSNSGTGTDTQYF. The CDR3 bases are TGTGCCAGCAGCAATAGCGGGACAGGCACAGATACGCAGTATTTT.